This passage covers 10 T cell receptor beta chains from one sample sequenced in a study of blood T cell repertoires in COVID-19. The assay was immunoSEQ multiplex PCR, and TCRdb's table has in-frame clones only and misses some. The sample has tens of thousands of clones; about 86% are singletons. The sample comprised peripheral blood. Source of these receptors: a woman between 55 and 75 years old with acute or convalescent COVID-19.

This sequence joins TRBV10-3 and TRBJ1-5; 7 nucleotides agree with TRBD1. Trimming removed 11 bases from V and 2 bases from J; junction bases left unmatched: 3. This CDR3 spans 12 amino acids. The germline CDR1 and CDR2 sequences are ENHRY and SYGVKD. The CDR3 sequence: CAVGQGNQPQHF. DNA for the CDR3: TGTGCCGTCGGACAGGGCAATCAGCCCCAGCATTTT.

This chain connects TRBV23-1 to TRBJ1-6; a weak D match, TRBD1 (5 bases). TRBV23-1 counts as an open reading frame of uncertain function. V lost 0 bases and J 9 bases, leaving 15 bases between the germline ends. The CDR3 has 16 residues. Written as DNA, the CDR3 is TGCGCCAGCAGTCAATCATCCCGAGGAAGGGGTTCACCCCTCCACTTT. Translation gives CASSQSSRGRGSPLHF.

The J gene is TRBJ1-2, the V gene TRBV7-9; perhaps TRBD1 as D (5 bases). The CDR3 extends over 13 amino acids. Per germline, CDR1 SEHNR and CDR2 FQNEAQ (reference sequence). Trimming took off 3 bases at V and 6 bases at J, with 11 bases between the two ends. The CDR3 sequence: CASSFQGRNGYTF. In DNA, the CDR3 is TGTGCCAGCAGCTTCCAGGGCCGAAATGGCTACACCTTC.

This clone was seen only once. The chain carries TRBV5-1 and TRBJ1-4; D is possibly TRBD1 (6 bases). The germline V and J ends were trimmed by 1 base and 8 bases, with 12 bases remaining between them. This CDR3 region has 14 residues. Looked up from germline, CDR1 is SGHRS and CDR2 is YFSETQ. The CDR3 protein is CASSLWGRGEKLFF. The DNA for the CDR3 is TGCGCCAGCAGCTTGTGGGGGCGCGGGGAAAAACTGTTTTTT.

The rearrangement uses TRBV19 and TRBJ1-6; tentative D call: TRBD1 (6 bases). The CDR3 is 15 residues long. Trimming shortened V by 6 bases and J by 0 bases, and 9 bases separated the two germline ends. Germline V gene sequence: CDR1 LNHDA, CDR2 SQIVND (reference sequence). Here the CDR3 reads CASRGQNSYNSPLHF. CDR3 DNA: TGTGCCAGTAGAGGACAGAACTCCTATAATTCACCCCTCCACTTT.

This chain links TRBV19 with TRBJ2-2, with D possibly matching TRBD1 (5 bases). The ends were cut back, 6 bases at V and 1 base at J, with 12 bases in the middle. The germline CDR1 and CDR2 sequences are LNHDA and SQIVND (reference sequence). CDR3 length: 15 residues. The CDR3 DNA follows: TGTGCCAGTAGGCCAGGGTTATGGAACACCGGGGAGCTGTTTTTT. Protein product: CASRPGLWNTGELFF.

This clone appeared once. The chain links TRBV24-1 to TRBJ2-7; 11 bases fit TRBD1. After removal of 2 bases from V and 3 bases from J, the junction contained 8 bases not matched to a gene. Germline CDR1 KGHDR, CDR2 SFDVKD. The CDR3 loop spans 17 amino acids. CDR3 loop: CATSDSLGTGGIYEQYF. The DNA for the CDR3 is TGTGCCACCAGTGATTCACTCGGGACAGGGGGTATCTACGAGCAGTACTTC.

This clone was seen just once. The chain joins TRBV5-6 to TRBJ1-4, with D possibly matching TRBD1 (6 bases). V dropped 2 bases and J dropped 8 bases, with 16 bases sitting between them. In germline, CDR1 is SGHDT, CDR2 YYEEEE. The CDR3 runs to 15 residues. The CDR3 DNA sequence: TGTGCCAGCAGCTTTTGGAGCAGGGGAGAGGAAAAACTGTTTTTT. Protein sequence: CASSFWSRGEEKLFF.

This rearrangement joins TRBV5-8 to TRBJ2-1; no clear D gene. The CDR3 has 12 amino acids. Germline-derived CDR1 and CDR2 are SGHTS and YDEGEE. V gave up 0 bases and J gave up 6 bases, with 4 bases separating them. CDR3 coding DNA: TGTGCCAGCAGCTTGGCCCTCAATGAGCAGTTCTTC. Its protein product is CASSLALNEQFF.

This chain connects TRBV2 to TRBJ1-6; D is possibly TRBD1 (6 bases). Germline CDR1 SNHLY, CDR2 FYNNEI. This CDR3 region has 16 residues. With 5 bases removed from V and 12 bases from J, the gap between germline ends came to 23 bases. CDR3 coding DNA: TGTGCCAGCAGTAAAGAGCCAGGGGTAGCGTCGAGACCCCTCCACTTT. It is translated as CASSKEPGVASRPLHF.